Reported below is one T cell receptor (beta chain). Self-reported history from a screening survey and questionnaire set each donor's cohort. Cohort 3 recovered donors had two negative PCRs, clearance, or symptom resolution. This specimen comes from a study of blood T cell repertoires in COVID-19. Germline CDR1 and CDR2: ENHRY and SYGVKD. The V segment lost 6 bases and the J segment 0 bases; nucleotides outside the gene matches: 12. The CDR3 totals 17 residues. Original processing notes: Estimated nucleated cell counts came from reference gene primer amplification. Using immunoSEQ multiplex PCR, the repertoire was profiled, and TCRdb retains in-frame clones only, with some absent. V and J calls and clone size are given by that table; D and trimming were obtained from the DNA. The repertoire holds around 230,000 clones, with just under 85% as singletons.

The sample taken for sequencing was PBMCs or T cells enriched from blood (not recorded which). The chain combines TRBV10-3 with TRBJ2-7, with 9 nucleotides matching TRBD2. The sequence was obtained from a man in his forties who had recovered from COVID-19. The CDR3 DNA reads TGTGCCATCAGCCGGACTAGCGTAAAGGTAACCTCCTACGAGCAGTACTTC. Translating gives CAISRTSVKVTSYEQYF.